These 23 T cell receptor beta chains were all obtained from the same sample, sequenced in a study of blood T cells in healthy people across ages. Alongside a J-beta primer mix, a sample-barcoded 5' primer served in a second PCR lasting about 7 to 11 cycles. TCRdb fed the 5' RACE reads into MiXCR, producing one record per CDR3 protein. The sample includes more than 750,000 distinct CDR3 sequences, 25% to 30% of them seen just once. The sample was also reused in another study, on T cells of mothers and their children.

The sequencing sample was made of blood. The receptors were sampled from a woman aged 40 to 50 in good health.

This clonotype was detected many times. The rearrangement links TRBV12-3 or TRBV12-4 to TRBJ1-2, with unresolved D. Deletions cut 4 bases from V and 10 bases from J, with 16 bases between. This CDR3 is built from 13 residues. CDR3 amino acids: CASSSRRGSTYTF. In nucleotides, the CDR3 is TGTGCCAGCAGTTCCAGACGCGGATCGACCTACACCTTC.

This CDR3 is CSARDRGPAETQYF. In DNA, the CDR3 is TGCAGTGCTAGAGATAGGGGCCCAGCGGAGACCCAGTACTTC. V gene TRBV20-1 combines with J gene TRBJ2-7; possible D gene TRBD1, 5 bases. The last part of the DNA fits TRBJ2-5 better; the J call may be wrong. Germline lookup yields CDR1 DFQATT and CDR2 SNEGSKA (reference sequence). This CDR3 is 14 amino acids long.

V usage is TRBV20-1 and J usage is TRBJ1-5; D is undetermined. V lost 3 bases and J 2 bases, leaving 11 bases between the germline ends. CDR3 size: 14 residues. Germline assignment: CDR1 DFQATT and CDR2 SNEGSKA (reference sequence). The CDR3 spells CSASPSSGNQPQHF. DNA for the CDR3: TGCAGTGCTAGTCCCTCCAGTGGCAATCAGCCCCAGCATTTT.

The gene calls are TRBV6-2 or TRBV6-3 and TRBJ1-5; 9 nucleotides line up with TRBD1. V was pared by 7 bases and J by 3 bases, with 7 bases of the junction left unmatched. Germline-derived CDR1 and CDR2 are MNHEY and SVGEGT. CDR3 size: 15 residues. The CDR3, as DNA: TGTGCCAGCACCCCAACAGGGGGCTCCAATCAGCCCCAGCATTTT. Translated, it gives CASTPTGGSNQPQHF.

The CDR3 here is CSARVRGQFYNEQFF. CDR3 bases: TGCAGTGCTAGAGTGAGGGGACAGTTTTACAATGAGCAGTTCTTC. This rearrangement joins TRBV20-1 to TRBJ2-1; 7 positions agree with TRBD1. The CDR3 extends over 15 amino acids. The V segment lost 1 base and the J segment 4 bases; nucleotides outside the gene matches: 7. Per germline, CDR1 DFQATT and CDR2 SNEGSKA (reference sequence).

This clonotype appeared a single time. Sequence at one end of the junction differs from germline and may be a read error. V and J are TRBV5-5 and TRBJ2-1; 8 nucleotides align to TRBD1. Per germline, CDR1 SGHKS and CDR2 YYEKEE (reference sequence). CDR3 length: 14 amino acids. In DNA form, the CDR3 reads TGTGCCAGCAGCTGGGGGACAGGCAGCAATGGGCAGTTCTTC. It encodes CASSWGTGSNGQFF.

The chain employs TRBV5-1 and TRBJ1-1; maybe TRBD1 (5 bases). Trimming shortened V by 4 bases and J by 3 bases, and 16 bases separated the two germline ends. Germline values: CDR1 SGHRS, CDR2 YFSETQ. The CDR3 loop spans 15 amino acids. The CDR3 spells CASSPVRGRDTEAFF. CDR3 in DNA: TGCGCCAGCAGCCCCGTAAGGGGTCGGGACACTGAAGCTTTCTTT.

This clonotype was recorded at least ten times. V is TRBV18 and J is TRBJ2-7, with 11 nucleotides matching TRBD1. The CDR3 is 16 residues long. Germline lookup yields CDR1 KGHSH and CDR2 LQKENI. After removal of 1 base from V and 5 bases from J, the junction contained 7 bases not matched to a gene. The DNA of the CDR3 is TGTGCCAGCTCACCACTGCTGGGGACAGGGGGAAACGAGCAGTACTTC. Translating it yields CASSPLLGTGGNEQYF.

The V gene is TRBV12-3 or TRBV12-4, the J gene TRBJ2-1; the D is unclear. V was shortened by 1 base and J by 9 bases, with 10 bases between the two germline ends. The CDR3 loop spans 13 amino acids. Here the CDR3 DNA reads TGTGCCAGCAGTTTAGTGGTCGCGAGTGAGCAGTTCTTC. It codes for CASSLVVASEQFF.

Worth noting for this clonotype: A much larger clone differs from this one at a single base, so this may be a read error. It is likely a read error, because the conserved phenylalanine at the end of the CDR3 is missing. J is TRBJ2-1 and V is TRBV4-1, with D perhaps given as TRBD1 or TRBD2 (5 bases each). V lost 2 bases to trimming and J lost 5 bases, with 10 bases between them. This CDR3 comprises 14 residues. The germline V gene encodes CDR1 MGHRA and CDR2 YSYEKL. The CDR3 nucleotides read TGCGCCAGCAGCCAATGGGGACGGAACAATGAGCAGTTCTTA. This gives the protein CASSQWGRNNEQFL.

This clonotype was found many times. The chain has TRBV20-1 and TRBJ2-7; D not resolved. Trimming removed 1 base at V and 3 bases at J, with 19 bases between. Looked up from germline, CDR1 is DFQATT and CDR2 is SNEGSKA (reference sequence). This CDR3 has 16 residues. The CDR3: CSARGQDTNVIYEQYF. The CDR3 DNA follows: TGCAGTGCTAGAGGGCAAGACACGAACGTAATCTACGAGCAGTACTTC.

The chain combines TRBV7-2 with TRBJ2-7; tentative D call: TRBD1 (5 bases). Germline CDR1 SGHTA, CDR2 FQGNSA. The V end lost 1 base, the J end lost 0 bases, and 10 bases lay between the germline ends. The CDR3 is 15 residues long. This CDR3 is CASSLEGFHSYEQYF. CDR3 in DNA: TGTGCCAGCAGCTTAGAGGGGTTCCACTCCTACGAGCAGTACTTC. The full variable domain, its missing parts supplied by reference TRBV7-2 and TRBJ2-7, is GAGVSQSPSNKVTEKGKDVELRCDPISGHTALYWYRQSLGQGLEFLIYFQGNSAPDKSGLPSDRFSAERTGGSVSTLTIQRTQQEDSAVYLCASSLEGFHSYEQYFGPGTRLTVT.

At least ten counts were recorded for this clonotype. The chain has TRBV12-3 or TRBV12-4 and TRBJ2-7; D may be TRBD2 (6 bases). The CDR3 spans 14 residues. V shed 6 bases and J shed 2 bases, with 14 bases lying between them. In DNA, the CDR3 is TGTGCCAGCAGCCTCGGCGGGACCACCTACGAGCAGTACTTC. Amino acid sequence: CASSLGGTTYEQYF.

The chain carries TRBV6-2 or TRBV6-3 and TRBJ2-7; 8 bases match TRBD1. Per the germline V gene, CDR1 is MNHEY and CDR2 is SVGEGT. Trimming cost V 6 bases and J 3 bases; bases outside gene matches: 7. The CDR3 consists of 14 residues. The CDR3 nucleotides read TGTGCCAGCAGGGGGACAGGAGAGTACTACGAGCAGTACTTC. Its protein product is CASRGTGEYYEQYF.

To note about this clonotype: One end of the junction does not line up with germline, which may come from a read error. The V and J genes are TRBV11-1 and TRBJ2-1; D gene unclear. Germline loops: CDR1 SGHAT, CDR2 FQDESV (reference sequence). There are 14 residues in the CDR3. CDR3 loop: CASSLESANNGQFF. The CDR3 nucleotides are TGTGCCAGCAGCTTAGAATCCGCGAACAATGGGCAGTTCTTC.

V and J are TRBV7-2 and TRBJ2-7, with D uncertain. V lost 5 bases and J 3 bases, leaving 14 bases between the germline ends. The CDR3 is made up of 14 amino acids. Germline CDR1 is SGHTA and CDR2 is FQGNSA. This CDR3 is CASSPGYTYYEQYF. The CDR3 DNA follows: TGTGCCAGCAGCCCAGGCTATACCTACTACGAGCAGTACTTC.

This clonotype was seen only a few times. A read error may account for a junction end that differs from germline. The chain links TRBV5-1 to TRBJ1-2; TRBD1 aligns across 8 bases. This CDR3 has 13 residues. Germline CDR1 reads SGHRS; CDR2 reads YFSETQ. CDR3 amino acids: CANSEDRVRGYTF. CDR3 DNA sequence: TGCGCCAACAGCGAGGACAGGGTCCGGGGCTACACCTTC.

In its sample, this clonotype was seen many times. V gene TRBV3-2 combines with J gene TRBJ1-2. TRBV3-2 is a pseudogene locus. CDR3 size: 12 residues. The CDR3 reads CASSHRPYGYTF. The DNA of the CDR3 is TGTGCCAGCAGCCACCGACCCTATGGCTACACCTTC.

The chain joins TRBV28 to TRBJ1-1; D is unresolved. Trimming took 4 bases from V and 4 from J, leaving 22 bases between them. The CDR3 runs 17 residues. CDR1 and CDR2 from the germline V gene are MDHEN and SYDVKM. The CDR3 DNA follows: TGTGCCAGCAGTTCCTTACCCTGGACCGTGAGACTCACTGAAGCTTTCTTT. It codes for CASSSLPWTVRLTEAFF.

With regard to this clonotype: The junction does not match germline at one end; this may be a read error. The chain uses TRBV13 and TRBJ2-3, with a weak D call TRBD2 (5 bases). From germline, CDR1 is PRHDT and CDR2 FYEKMQ (reference sequence). CDR3 length: 16 residues. In DNA, the CDR3 is TGCGCCAGCAGCTTTACCAGCGGAAGATACACAGATACGCAGTATTTT. Amino acid sequence: CASSFTSGRYTDTQYF.

Regarding this clonotype: This may stem from a read error, because a much larger clone lies one nucleotide away. The chain combines TRBV7-3 with TRBJ1-1; tentative D call: TRBD1 (6 bases). The CDR3 loop spans 13 amino acids. The germline V gene has CDR1 SGHTA and CDR2 FQGTGA. V lost 7 bases and J 1 base, leaving 10 bases between the germline ends. The CDR3: CASNWDKNTEAFF. The DNA for the CDR3 is TGTGCCAGCAACTGGGACAAGAACACTGAAGCTTTCTTT.

The chain couples TRBV7-2 to TRBJ1-2; a possible D gene is TRBD1 (6 bases). The CDR3 contains 15 residues. Germline V gene sequence: CDR1 SGHTA, CDR2 FQGNSA. V was pared by 0 bases and J by 4 bases, with 12 bases between. In DNA form, the CDR3 reads TGTGCCAGCAGCTTAGCAGCGGGGGGCGCCTATGGCTACACCTTC. It yields the protein CASSLAAGGAYGYTF.

V gene TRBV6-6 combines with J gene TRBJ2-1, with 10 bases aligning to TRBD1. CDR3 length: 16 amino acids. After removal of 4 bases from V and 4 bases from J, the junction contained 7 bases not matched to a gene. Germline V lookup: CDR1 MNHNY, CDR2 SVGAGI (reference sequence). CDR3 bases: TGTGCCAGCAGTTTTAATCCGGGACAGGGGTACAATGAGCAGTTCTTC. Protein product: CASSFNPGQGYNEQFF.